The entry that follows covers one T cell receptor (beta chain) sequence. Its antigen remains unidentified. No much larger clone is present one base from it, and per-base qualities are unavailable. The record originates from a study of control samples from healthy donors and cancer patients (dated by TCRdb to about 2020). The library was made by the immunoSEQ multiplex PCR assay. This is the immuneACCESS table as TCRdb keeps it, with only in-frame sequences that have V and J called. A part of the clones is gone; compared with another copy, unresolved V genes explain less than half, and the rest is unexplained. Within this sample are about 100,000 clones, with approximately 86% of them counted one time only. The ten largest clones capture approximately 20% of the sample. Its CDR3 holds 16 amino acids, cysteine through phenylalanine. Of all the DNA, just the CDR3 is kept, 48 bases in frame from base 1. The V and J ends are trimmed by 4 bases and 2 bases, leaving 14 bases between them. CDR1 ENHRY and CDR2 SYGVKD were looked up in the germline V gene.

The receptor comes from a man aged 30-40 years in good health. The sequenced material came from blood. The chain is encoded by TRBV10-3 joined to TRBJ2-2, and TRBD1 may be the D gene, going by 5 matching bases. The nucleotides are TGTGCCATCAGTGTGGTTGGGGCAGGCAACACCGGGGAGCTGTTTTTT. Its protein reads: CAISVVGAGNTGELFF.